Listed below are T cell receptor beta chains from one sample, sequenced in a study of beta chain features in type 1 diabetes. Clones were read by immunoSEQ multiplex PCR, and TCRdb kept only the in-frame ones, dropping some. The profile covers around 300,000 clones, with approximately 11% appearing a single time and just over 0.015% taken by the ten largest. The source material was naive CD4+ T cells from blood. Receptor source: a woman aged 25-40 years in good health. Both conserved end residues are part of each CDR3.

v_gene: TRBV29-1; j_gene: TRBJ2-7; CDR3aa: CSVGQGLEQYF
v_gene: TRBV29-1; j_gene: TRBJ2-5; CDR3aa: CSVAGTDQETQYF
v_gene: TRBV20-1; j_gene: TRBJ2-1; CDR3aa: CSALDNEQFF
v_gene: TRBV18; j_gene: TRBJ2-5; CDR3aa: CASSSRGQGDETQYF
v_gene: TRBV11-1; j_gene: TRBJ2-2; CDR3aa: CASSFGQGVAGELFF
v_gene: TRBV7-8; j_gene: TRBJ2-1; CDR3aa: CASSLGSSSYNEQFF
v_gene: TRBV7-3; j_gene: TRBJ2-3; CDR3aa: CASSLMAGVGTDTQYF
v_gene: TRBV7-2; j_gene: TRBJ2-1; CDR3aa: CASSIGLAGADEQFF
v_gene: TRBV5-1; j_gene: TRBJ2-5; CDR3aa: CASSWGTDQETQYF
v_gene: TRBV5-1; j_gene: TRBJ2-7; CDR3aa: CASSLAGTRFYEQYF
v_gene: TRBV11-2; j_gene: TRBJ2-7; CDR3aa: CASSRADGIYEQYF
v_gene: TRBV7-2; j_gene: TRBJ2-5; CDR3aa: CASSRLVGPETQYF
v_gene: TRBV27; j_gene: TRBJ2-5; CDR3aa: CASSLGLAGAGRETQYF
v_gene: TRBV27; j_gene: TRBJ2-5; CDR3aa: CASRTGPLGETQYF
v_gene: TRBV5-1; j_gene: TRBJ1-1; CDR3aa: CASSLTTGGNTEAFF
v_gene: TRBV4-2; j_gene: TRBJ1-5; CDR3aa: CASSQVGQGDNQPQHF
v_gene: TRBV7-9; j_gene: TRBJ2-7; CDR3aa: CASSFADITYEQYF
v_gene: TRBV25-1; j_gene: TRBJ2-7; CDR3aa: CASSGSGTGTYEQYF
v_gene: TRBV4-1; j_gene: TRBJ2-3; CDR3aa: CASSLRGGGREPPDTQYF
v_gene: TRBV18; j_gene: TRBJ2-5; CDR3aa: CASSSRQAFQETQYF
v_gene: TRBV9; j_gene: TRBJ2-2; CDR3aa: CASSASLGRANTGELFF
v_gene: TRBV18; j_gene: TRBJ1-5; CDR3aa: CASSPGGRDQPQHF
v_gene: TRBV7-2; j_gene: TRBJ2-5; CDR3aa: CASTQGGSQTQYF
v_gene: TRBV9; j_gene: TRBJ2-7; CDR3aa: CASSVETSGVYEQYF
v_gene: TRBV18; j_gene: TRBJ1-1; CDR3aa: CASSPRVAGWVENTEAFF
v_gene: TRBV4-1; j_gene: TRBJ1-5; CDR3aa: CASSQGQGPSNQPQHF
v_gene: TRBV9; j_gene: TRBJ1-3; CDR3aa: CASNEGTGAGNTIYF
v_gene: TRBV4-1; j_gene: TRBJ2-2; CDR3aa: CASSPSGIFTGELFF
v_gene: TRBV29-1; j_gene: TRBJ1-1; CDR3aa: CSVDWTGSTEAFF
v_gene: TRBV4-2; j_gene: TRBJ2-1; CDR3aa: CASSRLADDNEQFF
v_gene: TRBV9; j_gene: TRBJ2-3; CDR3aa: CASSSEPSGNTQYF
v_gene: TRBV29-1; j_gene: TRBJ2-5; CDR3aa: CSAGQVQETQYF
v_gene: TRBV7-9; j_gene: TRBJ2-7; CDR3aa: CASSFDRQGAPIYEQYF
v_gene: TRBV27; j_gene: TRBJ1-2; CDR3aa: CASSLDRVSGYTF
v_gene: TRBV5-4; j_gene: TRBJ2-7; CDR3aa: CASSDWDITYEQYF
v_gene: TRBV29-1; j_gene: TRBJ2-7; CDR3aa: CSVLTLLAGAHEQYF
v_gene: TRBV5-1; j_gene: TRBJ2-2; CDR3aa: CASSLEPVSGELFF
v_gene: TRBV20-1; j_gene: TRBJ2-3; CDR3aa: CSAEGTQYF
v_gene: TRBV7-6; j_gene: TRBJ2-3; CDR3aa: CASSQSGLAGGATQYF
v_gene: TRBV2; j_gene: TRBJ2-1; CDR3aa: CASRGTSGSFSEQFF
v_gene: TRBV7-2; j_gene: TRBJ1-2; CDR3aa: CASSSGTNYGYTF
v_gene: TRBV30; j_gene: TRBJ2-5; CDR3aa: CAWTDPRETQYF
v_gene: TRBV5-1; j_gene: TRBJ1-2; CDR3aa: CASSPGQGSSRGYGYTF
v_gene: TRBV30; j_gene: TRBJ2-3; CDR3aa: CAWAQGHGADTQYF
v_gene: TRBV15; j_gene: TRBJ2-7; CDR3aa: CATSRVLGQGVEEQYF
v_gene: TRBV5-4; j_gene: TRBJ2-2; CDR3aa: CASTLAGQGTGELFF